This TCR beta chain was profiled in a study of shared clonotypes between healthy human individuals. General study results and limits: For naive CD4 cells, approximately 4.7% of clonotypes were shared across a handful of donors. The study's rarefaction showed incomplete sorted-subset sequencing despite large depth. Researchers sampled only blood; tissue repertoires likely differ.

Of note for this clone: The target antigen is unknown.

The test was conducted at deep level. TCRdb's table, derived via immunoSEQ multiplex PCR, lists solely in-frame clones and lacks some. The table has approximately 2,300,000 clones, around 90% seen once. CDR3 length: 13 residues. Trimming removed 1 base at V and 4 bases at J, with 8 bases between. Germline loops: CDR1 SGHRS, CDR2 YFSETQ. The material sequenced was naive CD4+ T cells from PBMCs. Noted subset: CD45RA+ positively selected. This receptor was obtained from a man aged 18 to 30 in good health. Some clones in this sample may be carry-over from other donors' samples. The V call is TRBV5-1, the J call TRBJ1-2; possibly TRBD1 for D (5 bases). The CDR3 reads CASSLWGGYGYTF. CDR3 DNA: TGCGCCAGCAGCTTGTGGGGGGGCTATGGCTACACCTTC.